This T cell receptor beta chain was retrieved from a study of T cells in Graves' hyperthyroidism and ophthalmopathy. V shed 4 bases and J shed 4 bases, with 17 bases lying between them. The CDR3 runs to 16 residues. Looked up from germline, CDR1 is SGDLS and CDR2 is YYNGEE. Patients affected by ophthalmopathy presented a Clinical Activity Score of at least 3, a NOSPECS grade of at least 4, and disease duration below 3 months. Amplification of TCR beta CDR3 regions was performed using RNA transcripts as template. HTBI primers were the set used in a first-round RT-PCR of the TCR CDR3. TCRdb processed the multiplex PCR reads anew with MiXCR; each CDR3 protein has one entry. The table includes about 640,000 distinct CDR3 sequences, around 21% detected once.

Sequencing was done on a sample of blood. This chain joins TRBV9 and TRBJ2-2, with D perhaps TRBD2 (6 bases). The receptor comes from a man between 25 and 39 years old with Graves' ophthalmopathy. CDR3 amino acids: CASSPRTPRGTGELFF. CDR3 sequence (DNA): TGTGCCAGCAGCCCCAGGACACCGCGGGGCACCGGGGAGCTGTTTTTT.